This T cell receptor (beta chain) was retrieved from a study of regulatory T cells in long-lasting Graves disease. Combining iRepertoire HTBI primers with Arm-PCR of CDR3 regions, the authors built TCR beta libraries. TCRdb redid the calling of the multiplex PCR reads with MiXCR, one entry per CDR3 protein. The sample lists some 320,000 distinct CDR3 sequences; approximately 20% were seen once. Germline values: CDR1 GTSNPN, CDR2 SVGIG (reference sequence). The CDR3 consists of 14 residues. The V gene end was trimmed by 2 bases and the J gene end by 5 bases; junction bases not matched to a gene: 7. Time point indicated: newly diagnosed GD, antithyroid drugs for less than 3 months. The TCR library was prepared using RNA isolated from PBMCs. Diagnosing Graves' disease relied on the American Thyroid Association guidelines. In its sample, this clonotype was seen a few times.

The source material was peripheral blood mononuclear cells (PBMCs), sampled at new diagnosis, from a patient treated with antithyroid drugs. The TCR was taken from a female donor with Graves disease. V is TRBV30 and J is TRBJ2-7, with 9 nucleotides matching TRBD2. The CDR3 region has the DNA TGTGCCTGGAGTCAAGCGGGGGGTACGGACGAGCAGTACTTC. Translation gives CAWSQAGGTDEQYF.